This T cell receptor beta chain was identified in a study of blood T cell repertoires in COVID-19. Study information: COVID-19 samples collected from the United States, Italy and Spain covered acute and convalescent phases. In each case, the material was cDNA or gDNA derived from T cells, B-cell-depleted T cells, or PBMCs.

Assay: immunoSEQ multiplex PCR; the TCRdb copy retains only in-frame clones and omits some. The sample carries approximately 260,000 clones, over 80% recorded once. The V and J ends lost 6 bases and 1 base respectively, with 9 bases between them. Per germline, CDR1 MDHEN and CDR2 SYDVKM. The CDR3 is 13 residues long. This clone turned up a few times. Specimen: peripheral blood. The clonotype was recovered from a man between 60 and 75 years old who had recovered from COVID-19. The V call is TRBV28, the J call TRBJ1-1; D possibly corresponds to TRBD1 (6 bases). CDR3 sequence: CASRPTGNTEAFF. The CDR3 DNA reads TGTGCCAGCAGGCCGACAGGGAACACTGAAGCTTTCTTT.